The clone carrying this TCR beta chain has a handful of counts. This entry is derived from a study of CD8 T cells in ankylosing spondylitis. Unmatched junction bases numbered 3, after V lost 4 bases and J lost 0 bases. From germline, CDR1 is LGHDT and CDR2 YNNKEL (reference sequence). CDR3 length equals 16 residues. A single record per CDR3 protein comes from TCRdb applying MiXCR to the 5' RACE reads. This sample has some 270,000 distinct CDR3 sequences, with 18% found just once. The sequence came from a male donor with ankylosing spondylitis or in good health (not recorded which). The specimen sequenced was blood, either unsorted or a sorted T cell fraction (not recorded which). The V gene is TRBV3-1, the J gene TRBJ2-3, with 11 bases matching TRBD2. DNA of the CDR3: TGTGCCAGCAGCCCTTGGACTAGCGGGAGCACAGATACGCAGTATTTT. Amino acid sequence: CASSPWTSGSTDTQYF.